This TCR beta chain appears in the sequencing data of a study of cytomegalovirus exposure and HLA in healthy donors. Study-level information: As an earlier analysis found, roughly 180 million T cells yielded about 120 million unique TCR beta sequences. The study's findings and limits: Among CMV-associated TCR beta chains, most appeared HLA-restricted in a later analysis.

This clone showed up just a few times. Its target is not known. 60 Vbeta and 13 Jbeta primers were used in PCR. Per the original methods: An analysis that came later counted some 80 million unique TCR beta chains, approximately 12 million shared. The protocol was immunoSEQ multiplex PCR, while the TCRdb copy is restricted to in-frame clones and leaves out a portion. V, J and clone size reflect that table, while D and trimming were determined from the DNA. This sample has some 130,000 clones, with about 10% found just once. This TCR was sampled from a woman between 40 and 55 years old in good health and CMV-seropositive. Sequenced sample: PBMCs.

Written as DNA, the CDR3 is TGTGCCAGCAGCTCTACCCGGGTCCGCTACGAGCAGTACTTC. This codes for CASSSTRVRYEQYF. The rearrangement uses TRBV7-9 and TRBJ2-7, with D unclear. CDR1 and CDR2 (germline): SEHNR, FQNEAQ (reference sequence). The CDR3 consists of 14 residues. The germline V and J ends were trimmed by 4 bases and 3 bases, with 13 bases remaining between them.